Sequencing of this T cell receptor beta chain was carried out in a study of response to subunit inactivated influenza vaccine. This CDR3 comprises 15 residues. Trimming took 3 bases from V and 6 from J, leaving 16 bases between them. CDR1 and CDR2 from the germline V gene are SGHRS and YFSETQ. TCRdb processed the RT-PCR reads anew with MiXCR; each CDR3 protein has one entry. The sample contains roughly 790,000 distinct CDR3 sequences, 21% of which appear only once. This clonotype showed up many times. The source is a man aged 45 to 65 who received an inactivated influenza vaccine. This specimen was PBMCs from blood, taken 5 days after vaccination. The rearrangement joins TRBV5-1 to TRBJ2-1, with D possibly TRBD1 on 6 matching bases. For the CDR3, the DNA is TGCGCCAGCAGCTCCAGGGGTGGTGGGGGCAATGAGCAGTTCTTC. It yields the protein CASSSRGGGGNEQFF.